The 2 T cell receptor beta chains reported below all come from one sample, sequenced in a study of molecular identifiers for immune sequencing clone quantification (dated by TCRdb to the late 2010s). The receptor library was made with PCR. TCRdb records Illumina HiSeq 4000 as the sequencer. The public reads were quality trimmed at Q25 with fastp and then assembled into clones with MiXCR by TCRdb, keeping productive beta chains. Every entry covers one CDR3 protein and lists the most common genes and DNA from its rows. In all, the sample holds 60,000 to 70,000 distinct CDR3 sequences, and 15% to 20% of those were seen once. Nearly 1.5% of the sample goes to the ten largest clones. The sequencing input was naive CD8+ T cells from blood, with Jurkat cell RNA spiked in. Reading the label with the study, this specimen's cell subset or site is: FACS-sorted CD8+CD4-CCR7+CD45RA+ naive T cells. The receptor source for this set is a human donor in good health. Some libraries in this study had Jurkat cell RNA spiked in.

This clonotype occurred many times. The chain links TRBV3-1 to TRBJ2-6; 7 nucleotides line up with TRBD2. The germline gives CDR1 LGHDT, CDR2 YNNKEL (reference sequence). V trimming: 1 base; J trimming: 1 base; junction bases outside the gene matches: 13. This CDR3 region has 20 residues. DNA for the CDR3: TGTGCCAGCAGCCAAGGCCCCTCCGGGGAGGGGTTATCTGGGGCCAACGTCCTGACTTTC. This translates into CASSQGPSGEGLSGANVLTF.

On this clonotype itself: With a much larger clone just one base away, this may be a read error. V usage is TRBV7-9 and J usage is TRBJ1-4; no definite D call. CDR1 and CDR2 from the germline V gene are SEHNR and FQNEAQ (reference sequence). The CDR3 loop spans 12 amino acids. V lost 8 bases and J lost 6, with 10 bases in between. Here the CDR3 DNA reads TGTGCCAGCGATCTTGGTGATGAAAAACTGTTTTTT. Protein sequence: CASDLGDEKLFF.